The 8 T cell receptor beta chains given below trace back to one sample, sequenced in a study of blood T cell repertoires in COVID-19. Profiling relied on immunoSEQ multiplex PCR, and the TCRdb table lists in-frame clones only, not all of them. Of around 70,000 clones in the sample, around 80% were seen once. Sequenced material: peripheral blood. These receptors were collected from a woman aged 55-70 years with acute or convalescent COVID-19.

The chain has TRBV3-1 (or the pseudogene TRBV3-2) and TRBJ1-2; 7 bases align to TRBD1. V lost 0 bases to trimming and J lost 8 bases; unmatched junction nucleotides: 9. The CDR3 loop spans 15 amino acids. Germline CDR1 and CDR2: LGHDT and YNNKEL (reference sequence). In nucleotides, the CDR3 is TGTGCCAGCAGCCAAGATCTGGCCACGACAGGGGGCTACACCTTC. Its translation is CASSQDLATTGGYTF.

This rearrangement joins TRBV11-3 to TRBJ2-7, with a tentative D call TRBD1 (7 bases). CDR3 length equals 14 residues. Looked up from germline, CDR1 is SGHNT and CDR2 is YENEEA. V was pared by 1 base and J by 3 bases, with 10 bases between. CDR3 amino acids: CASSLAGGSYEQYF. CDR3 nucleotide sequence: TGTGCCAGCAGCTTAGCAGGGGGGAGCTACGAGCAGTACTTC.

This chain joins TRBV7-9 and TRBJ2-1; 8 bases agree with TRBD1. Trimming cost V 3 bases and J 7 bases; bases outside gene matches: 5. This CDR3 is 14 amino acids long. Germline loops: CDR1 SEHNR, CDR2 FQNEAQ (reference sequence). CDR3 nucleotides: TGTGCCAGCAGCTTGCGGCAGGGGGCGAATGAGCAGTTCTTC. As protein: CASSLRQGANEQFF.

The chain links TRBV7-2 to TRBJ1-2; D might be TRBD1 (5 bases). This CDR3 region has 15 residues. V was shortened by 1 base and J by 5 bases, with 14 bases between the two germline ends. CDR1 and CDR2 from the germline V gene are SGHTA and FQGNSA. CDR3 nucleotide sequence: TGTGCCAGCAGCTTAGGGATAGACAGTTTTTATGGCTACACCTTC. It specifies CASSLGIDSFYGYTF.

The V and J genes are TRBV6-6 and TRBJ2-7, with a weak D call TRBD1 (5 bases). Trimming cost V 2 bases and J 2 bases, with 10 bases left between them. Germline CDR1 is MNHNY and CDR2 is SVGAGI (reference sequence). This CDR3 comprises 14 residues. The CDR3 DNA reads TGTGCCAGCAGTTACCAGGGATCCACCTACGAGCAGTACTTC. It is translated as CASSYQGSTYEQYF.

The chain's CDR3 is CASSFGQGPSSGNTIYF. The CDR3 nucleotides read TGTGCCAGCAGCTTCGGGCAGGGGCCAAGCTCTGGAAACACCATATATTTT. V and J are TRBV7-6 and TRBJ1-3, with a tentative D call TRBD1 (6 bases). CDR1 is SGHVS, CDR2 FNYEAQ, per germline. V was shortened by 3 bases and J by 0 bases, with 15 bases between the two germline ends. The CDR3 has 17 amino acids.

V and J are TRBV3-1 (or the pseudogene TRBV3-2) and TRBJ2-3; 10 bases fit TRBD1. The CDR3 contains 16 residues. Germline CDR1 and CDR2: LGHDT and YNNKEL (reference sequence). The V gene end was trimmed by 4 bases and the J gene end by 2 bases; junction bases not matched to a gene: 6. In nucleotides, the CDR3 is TGTGCCAGCAGCCGGGACAGGGGCCTCCCCACAGATACGCAGTATTTT. Its translation is CASSRDRGLPTDTQYF.

The rearrangement joins TRBV30 to TRBJ1-1, with 7 bases that match TRBD1. The CDR3 contains 15 residues. Germline CDR1 is GTSNPN and CDR2 is SVGIG (reference sequence). Trimming removed 7 bases from V and 1 base from J; junction bases left unmatched: 12. This chain's CDR3 is CAYYPRDSRNTEAFF. In nucleotides, the CDR3 is TGTGCCTACTACCCCCGGGACAGCAGGAACACTGAAGCTTTCTTT.